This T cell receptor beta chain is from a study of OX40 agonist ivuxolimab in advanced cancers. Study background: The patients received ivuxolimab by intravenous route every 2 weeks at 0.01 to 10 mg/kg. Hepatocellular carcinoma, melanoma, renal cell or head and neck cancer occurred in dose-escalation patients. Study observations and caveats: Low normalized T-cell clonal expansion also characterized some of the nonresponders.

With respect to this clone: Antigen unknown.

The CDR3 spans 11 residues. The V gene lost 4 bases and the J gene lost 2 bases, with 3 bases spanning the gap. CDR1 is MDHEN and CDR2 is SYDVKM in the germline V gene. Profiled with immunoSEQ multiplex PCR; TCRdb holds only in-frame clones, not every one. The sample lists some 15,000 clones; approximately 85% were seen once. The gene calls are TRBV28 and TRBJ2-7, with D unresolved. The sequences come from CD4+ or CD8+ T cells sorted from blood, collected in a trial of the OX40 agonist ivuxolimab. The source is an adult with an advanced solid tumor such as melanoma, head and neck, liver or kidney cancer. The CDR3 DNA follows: TGTGCCAGCAGTTACGCCTACGAGCAGTACTTC. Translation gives CASSYAYEQYF. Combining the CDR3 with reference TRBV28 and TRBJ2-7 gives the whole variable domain DVKVTQSSRYLVKRTGEKVFLECVQDMDHENMFWYRQDPGLGLRLIYFSYDVKMKEKGDIPEGYSVSREKKERFSLILESASTNQTSMYLCASSYAYEQYFGPGTRLTVT.